The 16 T cell receptor beta chains given below trace back to one sample, sequenced in a study of cytomegalovirus exposure and HLA in healthy donors. Use of 60 Vbeta and 13 Jbeta primers characterized the PCR. Clones were sequenced by immunoSEQ multiplex PCR, and TCRdb holds only the in-frame ones, with some missing. The sample contains 150,000 to 200,000 clones, about 76% of which appear only once. Sequencing used PBMCs. These TCRs come from a woman between 45 and 65 years old in good health and CMV-seronegative.

The chain recombines TRBV6-5 with TRBJ1-2; 8 positions agree with TRBD1. The CDR3 totals 16 residues. With 0 bases clipped from V and 0 bases from J, the junction kept 3 bases outside the gene matches. Germline V gene data show CDR1 as MNHEY and CDR2 as SVGAGI. CDR3 sequence: CASSYSWTGTNYGYTF. CDR3 coding DNA: TGTGCCAGCAGTTACTCCTGGACAGGGACTAACTATGGCTACACCTTC.

Comment on this clone: This sample also contains other DNA sequences that code for the same CDR3. The genes are TRBV27 and TRBJ2-1; 8 bases are a match to TRBD1. The CDR3 totals 16 residues. After removal of 6 bases from V and 0 bases from J, the junction contained 7 bases not matched to a gene. From germline, CDR1 is MNHEY and CDR2 SMNVEV (reference sequence). The DNA of the CDR3 is TGTGCCAGCAGCCCGTGGACAGGGAGCTCCTACAATGAGCAGTTCTTC. Translating it yields CASSPWTGSSYNEQFF.

V is TRBV5-1 and J is TRBJ2-1; tentative D call: TRBD2 (6 bases). V was pared by 1 base and J by 6 bases, with 14 bases between. CDR1 SGHRS and CDR2 YFSETQ come from the germline V gene. There are 15 residues in the CDR3. The CDR3 sequence: CASSLRESLFNEQFF. CDR3 in DNA: TGCGCCAGCAGCTTGCGGGAGTCGCTTTTCAATGAGCAGTTCTTC.

This chain uses TRBV7-3 with TRBJ1-2; 12 nucleotides agree with TRBD1. The germline V gene has CDR1 SGHTA and CDR2 FQGTGA. Trimming cost V 4 bases and J 6 bases; bases outside gene matches: 3. This CDR3 comprises 14 residues. The CDR3 here is CASSSGQGAHGYTF. CDR3 coding DNA: TGTGCCAGCAGCTCGGGACAGGGGGCGCATGGCTACACCTTC.

The chain links TRBV28 to TRBJ2-7; TRBD1 matches 8 bases. The CDR3 spans 15 residues. Germline V CDR1 and CDR2: MDHEN, SYDVKM. The V segment lost 7 bases and the J segment 2 bases; nucleotides outside the gene matches: 10. Here the CDR3 reads CASIPRTGLTYEQYF. DNA of the CDR3: TGTGCCAGCATCCCAAGGACAGGGTTGACCTACGAGCAGTACTTC.

The V and J genes are TRBV5-1 and TRBJ1-6; tentative D call: TRBD1 (5 bases). The V gene's germline CDR1 is SGHRS and CDR2 YFSETQ. There are 13 residues in the CDR3. The ends were cut back, 6 bases at V and 7 bases at J, with 11 bases in the middle. The CDR3 loop reads CASNFGANSPLHF. CDR3 bases: TGCGCCAGCAACTTTGGGGCAAATTCACCCCTCCACTTT. The full variable domain, its missing parts supplied by reference TRBV5-1 and TRBJ1-6, is KAGVTQTPRYLIKTRGQQVTLSCSPISGHRSVSWYQQTPGQGLQFLFEYFSETQRNKGNFPGRFSGRQFSNSRSEMNVSTLELGDSALYLCASNFGANSPLHFGNGTRLTVT.

The chain carries TRBV19 and TRBJ2-7, with TRBD1 matching over 7 bases. The germline V gene encodes CDR1 LNHDA and CDR2 SQIVND (reference sequence). The CDR3 sequence is 13 residues long. V shed 1 base and J 4 bases; nucleotides not matched to a gene: 1. The CDR3 DNA follows: TGTGCCAGTAGTATAGGGGGACAGTACGAGCAGTACTTC. Translating gives CASSIGGQYEQYF.

The rearrangement links TRBV7-3 to TRBJ2-3, with D possibly being TRBD2 (5 bases). The CDR3 contains 13 residues. V was shortened by 5 bases and J by 5 bases, with 11 bases between the two germline ends. CDR1 and CDR2 (germline): SGHTA, FQGTGA. CDR3: CASSTGREDTQYF. DNA for the CDR3: TGTGCCAGCAGCACTGGACGGGAAGATACGCAGTATTTT.

In DNA, the CDR3 is TGTGCCAGCAGTTACTCCGGGACAGCTAATGAAAAACTGTTTTTT. It translates to CASSYSGTANEKLFF. V usage is TRBV6-5 and J usage is TRBJ1-4; TRBD1 agrees at 7 bases. After removal of 0 bases from V and 3 bases from J, the junction contained 1 base not matched to a gene. Germline V gene sequence: CDR1 MNHEY, CDR2 SVGAGI. The CDR3 spans 15 residues.

This clone has just a few counts. This chain joins TRBV2 and TRBJ1-1; 10 bases map to TRBD1. V lost 11 bases and J lost 4; bases outside the gene matches: 7. The germline CDR1 and CDR2 sequences are SNHLY and FYNNEI. The CDR3 covers 13 residues. CDR3 in DNA: TGTGCCGGGACAGGGGAGCGTAGCACTGAAGCTTTCTTT. Protein: CAGTGERSTEAFF.

This clone was seen a single time. The chain uses TRBV27 and TRBJ1-1; possibly TRBD1 for D (6 bases). The germline V and J ends were trimmed by 4 bases and 1 base, with 10 bases remaining between them. Germline V CDR1 and CDR2: MNHEY, SMNVEV (reference sequence). The CDR3 runs 14 residues. The CDR3 loop is CASSSLQGNTEAFF. For the CDR3, the DNA is TGTGCCAGCAGTTCGCTACAGGGGAACACTGAAGCTTTCTTT.

On this clone itself: The conserved closing phenylalanine or tryptophan is absent in this CDR3, likely reflecting a read error. The DNA is omitted, as the CDR3 cannot be located on it reliably, and the CDR3 follows TCRdb's listing. The V gene is TRBV6-1, the J gene TRBJ1-1; TRBD1 reflects the table's D call only, with no check against the DNA. Germline CDR1 reads MNHNS; CDR2 reads SASEGT. Counting both end residues, the CDR3 totals 10 amino acids. CDR3 residues: CASSEKGTNV.

This chain uses TRBV7-9 with TRBJ1-2; a weak D match, TRBD1 (5 bases). V was pared by 6 bases and J by 8 bases, with 16 bases between. CDR3 length: 13 residues. Germline assignment: CDR1 SEHNR and CDR2 FQNEAQ (reference sequence). The CDR3 protein is CASSPSGQGGYTF. The CDR3 region has the DNA TGTGCCAGCAGTCCCTCAGGGCAAGGGGGCTACACCTTC.

This clone was seen a handful of times. At the DNA level, this CDR3 is encoded by other sequences in the same sample as well. The chain joins TRBV7-2 to TRBJ1-4; D might be TRBD1 (6 bases). Germline CDR1 SGHTA, CDR2 FQGNSA. CDR3 size: 15 residues. Trimming removed 0 bases at V and 5 bases at J, with 10 bases between. This chain's CDR3 is CASSLARGANEKLFF. The CDR3 coding sequence is TGTGCCAGCAGCTTAGCGCGGGGGGCGAATGAAAAACTGTTTTTT.

V is TRBV7-2 and J is TRBJ2-7; D is unclear. Trimming took 1 base from V and 2 from J, leaving 21 bases between them. The CDR3 loop spans 18 amino acids. Germline V gene sequence: CDR1 SGHTA, CDR2 FQGNSA. CDR3: CASSLGTPMVLQPYEQYF. The DNA of the CDR3 is TGTGCCAGCAGCTTAGGAACCCCAATGGTCCTACAGCCCTACGAGCAGTACTTC. The whole variable domain, remainder taken from reference TRBV7-2 and TRBJ2-7, is GAGVSQSPSNKVTEKGKDVELRCDPISGHTALYWYRQSLGQGLEFLIYFQGNSAPDKSGLPSDRFSAERTGGSVSTLTIQRTQQEDSAVYLCASSLGTPMVLQPYEQYFGPGTRLTVT.

The chain carries TRBV7-2 and TRBJ1-2, with no clear D. Trimming shortened V by 0 bases and J by 6 bases, and 8 bases separated the two germline ends. The CDR3 totals 13 residues. CDR1 is SGHTA and CDR2 is FQGNSA in the germline V gene. CDR3 amino acids: CASSLAQIDGYTF. CDR3 nucleotides: TGTGCCAGCAGCTTAGCCCAGATTGATGGCTACACCTTC.